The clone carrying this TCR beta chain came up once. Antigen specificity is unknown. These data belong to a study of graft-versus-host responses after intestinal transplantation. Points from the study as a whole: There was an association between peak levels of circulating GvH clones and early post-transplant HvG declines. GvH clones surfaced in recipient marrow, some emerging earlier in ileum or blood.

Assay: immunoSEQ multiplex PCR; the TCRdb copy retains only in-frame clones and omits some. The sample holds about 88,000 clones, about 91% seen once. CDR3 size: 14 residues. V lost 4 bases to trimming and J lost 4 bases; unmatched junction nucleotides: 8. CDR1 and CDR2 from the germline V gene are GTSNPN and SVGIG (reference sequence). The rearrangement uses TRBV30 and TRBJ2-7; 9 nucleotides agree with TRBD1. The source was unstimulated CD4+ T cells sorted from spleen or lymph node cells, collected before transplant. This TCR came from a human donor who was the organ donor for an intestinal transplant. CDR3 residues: CAWTGTGNEYEQYF. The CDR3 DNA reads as TGTGCCTGGACCGGGACAGGGAACGAGTACGAGCAGTACTTC.